A selection of T cell receptor beta chains follows, all from one sample in a study of cytomegalovirus exposure and HLA in healthy donors. Profiled with immunoSEQ multiplex PCR; TCRdb holds only in-frame clones, not every one. This repertoire shows 200,000 to 250,000 clones, roughly 80% found once; its top ten account for 15%. The sequencing sample was made of PBMCs. The receptors shown here come from a man aged 35-49 years in good health and CMV-seronegative. CDR3s include the opening cysteine and the closing phenylalanine or tryptophan. A D gene is named only where the DNA matches it firmly. Not all rows give a size; the values are once, few, many and, for expanded clones, a class.

size: -
V: TRBV5-1
J: TRBJ2-5
D: TRBD2
CDR3: CASSRGGAGTQETQYF
DNA: TGCGCCAGCAGCCGGGGGGGGGCAGGGACTCAAGAGACCCAGTACTTC

size: few
V: TRBV7-9
J: TRBJ2-2
D: -
CDR3: CASSPPSRANTGELFF
DNA: TGTGCCAGCAGCCCACCGTCGAGGGCAAACACCGGGGAGCTGTTTTTT

size: -
V: TRBV5-1
J: TRBJ2-7
D: TRBD2
CDR3: CASSPGTSGRAEQYF
DNA: TGCGCCAGCAGCCCGGGGACTAGCGGGAGAGCCGAGCAGTACTTC

size: -
V: TRBV2
J: TRBJ2-5
D: -
CDR3: CASRVEQRRETQYF
DNA: TGTGCCAGCAGGGTGGAGCAGAGAAGAGAGACCCAGTACTTC

size: -
V: TRBV15
J: TRBJ2-5
D: -
CDR3: CATSRGGRQGGQETQYF
DNA: TGTGCCACCAGCAGAGGCGGTCGACAGGGAGGCCAAGAGACCCAGTACTTC

size: -
V: TRBV5-1
J: TRBJ2-1
D: TRBD2
CDR3: CASSLGDYEWVF
DNA: TGCGCCAGCAGCTTGGGGGACTACGAGTGGGTCTTC

size: few
V: TRBV6-6
J: TRBJ1-4
D: TRBD1
CDR3: CASSAWDRGSEKLFF
DNA: TGTGCCAGCAGTGCCTGGGACAGGGGCTCCGAAAAACTGTTTTTT

size: -
V: TRBV27
J: TRBJ1-6
D: -
CDR3: CASSLLSSYNSPLHF
DNA: TGTGCCAGCAGTTTACTTAGCTCCTATAATTCACCCCTCCACTTT

size: -
V: TRBV6-1
J: TRBJ1-2
D: -
CDR3: CASSVQGNYGYTF
DNA: TGTGCCAGCAGTGTCCAGGGGAACTATGGCTACACCTTC

size: -
V: TRBV25-1
J: TRBJ2-2
D: -
CDR3: CASSEFGNTGELFF
DNA: TGTGCCAGCAGTGAATTCGGGAACACCGGGGAGCTGTTTTTT

size: -
V: TRBV2
J: TRBJ2-5
D: -
CDR3: CASSGGQFQETQYF
DNA: TGTGCCAGCAGTGGAGGACAGTTCCAAGAGACCCAGTACTTC